The text below deals with one TCR beta chain. This specimen belongs to a study of T cell changes during pregnancy in multiple sclerosis. V gave up 2 bases and J gave up 3 bases, with 8 bases separating them. The germline gives CDR1 SQVTM, CDR2 ANQGSEA. CDR3 size: 12 residues. Produced via immunoSEQ multiplex PCR; TCRdb's table is partial and in-frame only. In the table there are 56,000 or so clones, 92% of which are singletons. The sample was CD4+ T cells from peripheral blood mononuclear cells, taken in the third trimester of pregnancy. The source of this sequence is a female donor with multiple sclerosis, enrolled in a pregnancy study. The chain recombines TRBV29-1 with TRBJ2-7; possibly TRBD1 for D (6 bases). The CDR3 nucleotides read TGCAGCGTTGAACGAGGGGGCTACGAGCAGTACTTC. Its translation: CSVERGGYEQYF.